These T cell receptor beta chains were read from a single sample in a study of T-cell reconstitution after alpha-beta-depleted transplantation in children. MiXCR, applied by TCRdb to the PCR reads, yields one record per CDR3 protein. Of about 870,000 distinct CDR3 sequences detected, around 15% appear once; the ten largest clones hold roughly 5%. Sequencing was performed on PBMCs, mostly from graft donor cells, taken 360 days after TCRalphabeta/CD19-depleted stem cell transplant. Receptors originate from a male patient younger than 18 who had a stem cell transplant for acute lymphoblastic leukemia, so the T cells may come from the graft donor. The CDR3 runs from the conserved cysteine through the conserved F or W. A D gene is named only where the DNA matches it firmly. Rows may omit the clone size; those that give it use once, few, many or a size class.

TGCGCCAGCAGCTTGGAGGGCCCGTGGGGCGGGGAGGAGACCCAGTACTTC	CASSLEGPWGGEETQYF	-	-	TRBV5-1	TRBJ2-5
TGCGCCAGCAGCCGGACGCCGGGGAAGTACAATGAGCAGTTCTTC	CASSRTPGKYNEQFF	few	-	TRBV5-1	TRBJ2-1
TGTGCCAGCAGTGAAGAGGGGGGGGGGCTGTCCTACGAGCAGTACTTC	CASSEEGGGLSYEQYF	-	-	TRBV6-1	TRBJ2-7
TGTGCCAGCAGCCAAGATCGGGTCGGGAGTGTAAAGACCCAGTACTTC	CASSQDRVGSVKTQYF	-	-	TRBV3-1	TRBJ2-5
TGTGCCAGCAGCTTAATCGCCGCCCCCCTAGCGGGAGTCGCCAATGAGCAGTTCTTC	CASSLIAAPLAGVANEQFF	few	TRBD2	TRBV7-3	TRBJ2-1
TGTGCCAGCAGTGAAGCGGGACAGGGGGTGGATGAGCAGTTCTTC	CASSEAGQGVDEQFF	few	TRBD1	TRBV2	TRBJ2-1
TGTGCCAGCAGTCTCATCGGGACAGGGGGGTTGGTGGGGAATTCACCCCTCCACTTT	CASSLIGTGGLVGNSPLHF	-	TRBD1	TRBV11-2	TRBJ1-6
TGTGCCAGCAGCCCAAAGGGGGGAAATAGCAATCAGCCCCAGCATTTT	CASSPKGGNSNQPQHF	few	-	TRBV7-9	TRBJ1-5
TGTGCCAGCAGTTTCATCCCTGGGGTTGCCCGTCATGAGCAGTTCTTC	CASSFIPGVARHEQFF	-	-	TRBV28	TRBJ2-1
TGCAGCGTTGACACCCTCGGAGATACGCAGTATTTT	CSVDTLGDTQYF	-	-	TRBV29-1	TRBJ2-3
TGTGCCAGCTCACCACCGACAGGGACAAAGAACACTGAAGCTTTCTTT	CASSPPTGTKNTEAFF	few	TRBD1	TRBV18	TRBJ1-1
TGTGCCAGCAGTTTAGAACCTGGACTAGCGGGAGTCACCTACGAGCAGTACTTC	CASSLEPGLAGVTYEQYF	-	TRBD2	TRBV12-3/TRBV12-4	TRBJ2-7
TGTGCCAGCAGTTACCTAGGGGCAGGAAACACAGATACGCAGTATTTT	CASSYLGAGNTDTQYF	few	-	TRBV6-5	TRBJ2-3
TGTGCCAGCACAGGGGGGGTGAATAGGGACAATGAGCAGTTCTTC	CASTGGVNRDNEQFF	-	-	TRBV6-1	TRBJ2-1
TGCAGTGCTAGAGCTGGGACAGAGCTTAGCAACTATGGCTACACCTTC	CSARAGTELSNYGYTF	-	TRBD1	TRBV20-1	TRBJ1-2
TGTGCCAGCAGCCCCCGGTCGGGACAGTTCTTTTATGGCTACACCTTC	CASSPRSGQFFYGYTF	few	TRBD1	TRBV12-3/TRBV12-4	TRBJ1-2
TGTGCCAGCAGCCAAGATTCCCTAGCGGGAGCCACAGATACGCAGTATTTT	CASSQDSLAGATDTQYF	few	TRBD2	TRBV3-1	TRBJ2-3
TGTGCCAGCATCCGGACTGGTAACTACGAGCAGTACTTC	CASIRTGNYEQYF	-	-	TRBV12-3/TRBV12-4	TRBJ2-7
TGCGCCAGCAGCCTGCGACAGGAAGAGACCCAGTACTTC	CASSLRQEETQYF	-	-	TRBV5-1	TRBJ2-5
TGTGCCAGCAGTGATAGAGTGGACACCGGGGAGCTGTTTTTT	CASSDRVDTGELFF	-	-	TRBV2	TRBJ2-2
TGTGCCACCAGCTCCCTAATTTATCAGCCCCAGCATTTT	CATSSLIYQPQHF	few	-	TRBV15	TRBJ1-5
TGCGCCAGCCCCCAACTACTAGCGAGGGCCTCCTACGAGCAGTACTTC	CASPQLLARASYEQYF	few	TRBD2	TRBV5-1	TRBJ2-7
TGTGCCATCAACTTAGGACTATTGGATGAGCAGTTCTTC	CAINLGLLDEQFF	few	-	TRBV10-3	TRBJ2-1
TGTGCCAGCAGCTTATTTAGGAAGGGGGAAACCGGGGAGCTGTTTTTT	CASSLFRKGETGELFF	-	-	TRBV7-3	TRBJ2-2
TGCAGTGCTAGAGATTGGGCAGGGGTGAGCTCTGGAAACACCATATATTTT	CSARDWAGVSSGNTIYF	few	-	TRBV20-1	TRBJ1-3
TGCGCCAGCAGCTCCCAGAGGGGCGGACAAGAGACCCAGTACTTC	CASSSQRGGQETQYF	-	-	TRBV5-1	TRBJ2-5
TGCAGTGCTGGGACGTTTGCGCCGGGACTAGCGGTAGAAGAGACCCAGTACTTC	CSAGTFAPGLAVEETQYF	-	TRBD2	TRBV20-1	TRBJ2-5
TGTGCCAGCAGTTACGTACTAGCGGACAATGAGCAGTTCTTC	CASSYVLADNEQFF	-	TRBD2	TRBV6-5	TRBJ2-1
TGTGCCACCAGCAGAGGGGTCGCAGGGGCCTACGAGCAGTACTTC	CATSRGVAGAYEQYF	-	-	TRBV15	TRBJ2-7
TGTGCCAGCAGTTTCCCCAGGGGTTGGGGACAAGAGACCCAGTACTTC	CASSFPRGWGQETQYF	-	-	TRBV28	TRBJ2-5
TGTGCCAGCAGTTACTTACACACAAGGTCGAACACTGAAGCTTTCTTT	CASSYLHTRSNTEAFF	few	-	TRBV6-5	TRBJ1-1
TGTGCCAGCAGTTCAGGGGGCGCTCCCTACGAGCAGTACTTC	CASSSGGAPYEQYF	-	TRBD1	TRBV27	TRBJ2-7
TGCGCCAGCAGCATCGGGACAGGGGAGCAGTTCTTC	CASSIGTGEQFF	-	TRBD1	TRBV5-1	TRBJ2-1
TGCGCCAGCAGCGGCCCCTCTGGAAACACCATATATTTT	CASSGPSGNTIYF	-	-	TRBV5-1	TRBJ1-3
TGTGCTAGTGGTTGGACTTTCGGGGAGCTGTTTTTT	CASGWTFGELFF	-	-	TRBV12-5	TRBJ2-2
TGTGCCATCGGTCTAGCGGGAGACTACAATGAGCAGTTCTTC	CAIGLAGDYNEQFF	few	TRBD2	TRBV10-3	TRBJ2-1
TGTGCCAGCAGCCCAGCGGGAGCCGGGGAGCTGTTTTTT	CASSPAGAGELFF	many	TRBD2	TRBV13	TRBJ2-2
TGTGCCAGCACCCGAGGTCCCCCCACCTACGAGCAGTACTTC	CASTRGPPTYEQYF	-	-	TRBV7-9	TRBJ2-7
TGCAGTGCTAGAGATGGAGCGTCGGCAGGGAACACTGAAGCTTTCTTT	CSARDGASAGNTEAFF	-	-	TRBV20-1	TRBJ1-1
TGCAGTGCTAGAGGGACCGGGTTCAAACAGCCCCAGCATTTT	CSARGTGFKQPQHF	few	-	TRBV20-1	TRBJ1-5
TGTGCCAGCAGTTTTATCTCAGGGTCGAACTACGAGCAGTACTTC	CASSFISGSNYEQYF	few	-	TRBV12-3/TRBV12-4	TRBJ2-7
TGCGCCAGCAGCCAAGTAGACAGGGGCTACGAGCAGTACTTC	CASSQVDRGYEQYF	-	TRBD1	TRBV4-1	TRBJ2-7
TGTGCCAGCAGTTTTCTGGGCAGGACTAAACTGTTTTTT	CASSFLGRTKLFF	few	-	TRBV12-3/TRBV12-4	TRBJ1-4
TGTGCCATCAGTACGGGACAGGGATCGGGCTCCTACGAGCAGTACTTC	CAISTGQGSGSYEQYF	few	TRBD1	TRBV10-3	TRBJ2-7
TGTGCCAGCAGGGGTCCGGGACAGGGGTTCGACGAGCAGTACTTC	CASRGPGQGFDEQYF	few	TRBD1	TRBV6-2/TRBV6-3	TRBJ2-7
TGCAGCGTTGGACAGGGTCCTAATGAAAAACTGTTTTTT	CSVGQGPNEKLFF	few	TRBD1	TRBV29-1	TRBJ1-4
TGTGCCAGCAGCGTAGTAGGAACTAGTTCACCTTCAGCCTACAATGAGCAGTTCTTC	CASSVVGTSSPSAYNEQFF	-	-	TRBV9	TRBJ2-1
TGTGCCAGCAGCTTAGAGCCTCCGGGACTAGCGGGCACCGGGGAGCTGTTTTTT	CASSLEPPGLAGTGELFF	-	TRBD2	TRBV7-6	TRBJ2-2
TGTGCCAGCAGTGCGGTTGGCGTGGAGACCCAGTACTTC	CASSAVGVETQYF	few	-	TRBV2	TRBJ2-5
TGCAGCGTTGAGGCTAGCGGGGCCTCCTACGAGCAGTACTTC	CSVEASGASYEQYF	-	TRBD2	TRBV29-1	TRBJ2-7
TGCGCCAGCAGCTTGGGACTAGCGGGAGGACCGAACACCGGGGAGCTGTTTTTT	CASSLGLAGGPNTGELFF	-	TRBD2	TRBV5-1	TRBJ2-2
TGCGCCAGCAGCTCTTCTTGGGGGGCGGCGGCCGAGTATTCCGGGGAGCTGTTTTTT	CASSSSWGAAAEYSGELFF	few	-	TRBV5-1	TRBJ2-2
TGTGCCAGCAGCTTATCCAGGATGAACACTGAAGCTTTCTTT	CASSLSRMNTEAFF	few	-	TRBV7-9	TRBJ1-1
TGTGCCAGCGGACTAGCATCCAATGAGCAGTTCTTC	CASGLASNEQFF	few	TRBD2	TRBV12-3/TRBV12-4	TRBJ2-1
TGCGCCAGCAGAGGGACAGGCCCAAGCCCCAATGAGCAGTTCTTC	CASRGTGPSPNEQFF	-	TRBD1	TRBV10-2	TRBJ2-1